Presented here are 10 T cell receptor beta chains from one specimen sequenced in a study of OX40 agonist ivuxolimab in advanced cancers. Sequenced by immunoSEQ multiplex PCR; TCRdb stores in-frame clones only, minus some. This sample has about 80,000 clones, with 90% to 95% found just once. Sequencing was performed on CD4+ or CD8+ T cells sorted from blood, taken in a trial of the OX40 agonist ivuxolimab. The receptors were gathered from an adult with an advanced solid tumor such as melanoma, head and neck, liver or kidney cancer.

The chain couples TRBV7-9 to TRBJ1-1; 8 bases are a match to TRBD1. V dropped 3 bases and J dropped 3; count of bases not matched to a gene: 6. The CDR3 sequence is 15 residues long. From germline, CDR1 is SEHNR and CDR2 FQNEAQ (reference sequence). DNA of the CDR3: TGTGCCAGCAGCTTCACGCAGGGGGCACACACTGAAGCTTTCTTT. Its protein product is CASSFTQGAHTEAFF.

J is TRBJ1-4 and V is TRBV18; TRBD1 matches 8 bases. Trimming took 4 bases from V and 7 from J; bases not matched to a gene: 2. Germline lookup yields CDR1 KGHSH and CDR2 LQKENI. This CDR3 spans 13 amino acids. DNA of the CDR3: TGTGCCAGCTCACAAGGACAGGGTGAAAAACTGTTTTTT. Translating gives CASSQGQGEKLFF.

The chain combines TRBV6-1 with TRBJ1-5, with 9 bases lining up with TRBD1. This CDR3 is 17 amino acids long. Germline CDR1 MNHNS, CDR2 SASEGT. V shed 3 bases, J shed 4 bases, and the junction held 10 bases outside the gene matches. CDR3 nucleotides: TGTGCCAGCAGTGACAACCCGGGACAGGGAACGAATCAGCCCCAGCATTTT. Translation gives CASSDNPGQGTNQPQHF.

The sample holds a few counts of this clone. The CDR3 loop is CSVTEDREEQFF. CDR3 nucleotide sequence: TGCAGCGTCACCGAGGACAGGGAGGAGCAGTTCTTC. V gene TRBV29-1 combines with J gene TRBJ2-1, with 8 bases aligning to TRBD1. Germline lookup yields CDR1 SQVTM and CDR2 ANQGSEA. V shed 6 bases and J 10 bases; nucleotides not matched to a gene: 8. CDR3 size: 12 residues.

The chain is built from TRBV19 and TRBJ2-7; D is possibly TRBD2 (5 bases). V lost 4 bases and J 2 bases, leaving 9 bases between the germline ends. CDR3 size: 13 residues. The germline V gene encodes CDR1 LNHDA and CDR2 SQIVND (reference sequence). CDR3 loop: CASSNSGPYEQYF. The CDR3, as DNA: TGTGCCAGTAGTAACAGCGGACCCTACGAGCAGTACTTC.

The chain has TRBV5-4 and TRBJ2-3; no reliable D call. The V gene lost 3 bases and the J gene lost 0 bases, with 11 bases spanning the gap. CDR3 length: 15 residues. Germline V lookup: CDR1 SGHNT, CDR2 YYREEE (reference sequence). The CDR3 spells CASSSSGSSTDTQYF. In DNA form, the CDR3 reads TGTGCCAGCAGCTCCTCCGGGTCTAGCACAGATACGCAGTATTTT.

V and J are TRBV2 and TRBJ2-1; 16 bases match TRBD2. Per the germline V gene, CDR1 is SNHLY and CDR2 is FYNNEI. This CDR3 has 15 amino acids. V dropped 10 bases and J dropped 9; count of bases not matched to a gene: 9. CDR3 sequence (DNA): TGTGCCACCGAACCGGGACTAGCGGGAGGGGGTGAGCAGTTCTTC. As protein: CATEPGLAGGGEQFF.

This chain connects TRBV14 to TRBJ2-3; D possibly corresponds to TRBD1 (5 bases). There are 13 residues in the CDR3. From germline, CDR1 is SGHDN and CDR2 FVKESK. V was shortened by 1 base and J by 8 bases, with 10 bases between the two germline ends. The chain's CDR3 is CASSQGGTPTQYF. CDR3 in DNA: TGTGCCAGCAGCCAAGGGGGCACGCCTACGCAGTATTTT.

The chain links TRBV28 to TRBJ2-7, with TRBD1 matching over 10 bases. CDR3 length: 14 residues. Germline CDR1 MDHEN, CDR2 SYDVKM. Unmatched junction bases numbered 4, after V lost 6 bases and J lost 2 bases. CDR3 protein: CASRPDRGPYEQYF. As DNA, the CDR3 is TGTGCCAGCAGACCCGACAGGGGGCCCTACGAGCAGTACTTC.

This sequence joins TRBV6-5 and TRBJ1-5; possibly TRBD1 for D (6 bases). There are 14 residues in the CDR3. Germline V gives CDR1 MNHEY, CDR2 SVGAGI. The V end was cut by 6 bases, the J end by 3 bases, with 12 bases between. CDR3 sequence reads: CASRDSTFNQPQHF. Written as DNA, the CDR3 is TGTGCCAGCAGGGACAGCACGTTCAATCAGCCCCAGCATTTT.